Below are 3 T cell receptor beta chains sequenced from a single sample in a study of blood T cell repertoires in COVID-19 (dated by TCRdb to the early 2020s). To prepare the library, the immunoSEQ multiplex PCR assay was applied. TCRdb mirrors the immuneACCESS table, restricted to in-frame sequences. Some clones are absent from its copies; in checked studies, under half trace to an unresolved V gene, and the reason for the others is unknown. The sample table holds about 85,000 clones, of which about 80% were seen once. Of the sample, around 6.5% is held by the ten largest clones. The sample taken for sequencing was peripheral blood. These receptors were collected from a man aged 55 to 70 with acute or convalescent COVID-19.

For this clone: Mismatch with germline at one junction end may stem from a read error. This rearrangement joins TRBV9 to TRBJ2-1; TRBD2 matches at 9 bases. The CDR3 contains 17 residues. Per germline, CDR1 SGDLS and CDR2 YYNGEE. The CDR3 is CASNVAQGAGGDNEQFF. CDR3 in DNA: TGTGCCAGCAACGTAGCTCAAGGAGCGGGGGGCGACAATGAGCAGTTCTTC.

This clone was picked up a small number of times. The chain uses TRBV7-2 and TRBJ1-2; 7 bases align to TRBD1. The germline V gene encodes CDR1 SGHTA and CDR2 FQGNSA. This CDR3 contains 17 residues. Trimming removed 5 bases from V and 5 bases from J; junction bases left unmatched: 17. DNA of the CDR3: TGTGCCAGCAGCCCGGAGACAGGGTCGGGACCTTTTTATGGCTACACCTTC. This gives the protein CASSPETGSGPFYGYTF. Drawing the rest from reference TRBV7-2 and TRBJ1-2, the complete variable domain is GAGVSQSPSNKVTEKGKDVELRCDPISGHTALYWYRQSLGQGLEFLIYFQGNSAPDKSGLPSDRFSAERTGGSVSTLTIQRTQQEDSAVYLCASSPETGSGPFYGYTFGSGTRLTVV.

V usage is TRBV28 and J usage is TRBJ2-7; 7 nucleotides line up with TRBD1. Germline loops: CDR1 MDHEN, CDR2 SYDVKM. The V and J ends lost 7 bases and 5 bases, in that order; junction bases with no gene match: 8. CDR3 length: 13 amino acids. CDR3 DNA: TGTGCCAGCACCTTAGACAGGGCGGACGAGCAGTACTTC. It codes for CASTLDRADEQYF.